This TCR beta chain stems from a study of immune evolution from preneoplasia to lung adenocarcinoma. Study results and limitations: Normal lung had the highest top T cell clone frequencies. Clonality was highest in normal lung, lower in later-stage lesions apparently.

Patient tissue came from resections in Japan or China, 2014–2017. Nucleic acids came from premalignant or tumor cells enriched by macro-dissection. The CDR3 length is 14 residues. Per germline, CDR1 MDHEN and CDR2 SYDVKM. Unmatched junction bases numbered 6, after V lost 3 bases and J lost 7 bases. Libraries were prepared by immunoSEQ multiplex PCR; TCRdb keeps only in-frame clonotypes and omits some of them. The top ten clones hold around 3.1% of a sample with around 9,100 clones, roughly 77% of them seen once. To note about this clone: Antigen: not known.

Sequencing was carried out using FFPE lung adenocarcinoma in situ tissue. The receptor's source is a person in their 70s with lung adenocarcinoma. The J gene is TRBJ2-3, the V gene TRBV28, with 8 bases lining up with TRBD2. The CDR3 DNA sequence: TGTGCCAGCAGTTTCCCGGGGGGGCTAAATACGCAGTATTTT. Protein: CASSFPGGLNTQYF.